This T cell receptor (beta chain) came from a study of T cells in Graves' hyperthyroidism and ophthalmopathy. Whole-study results and caveats: Expanded thyroid clonotypes (above 0.001) were mostly also found in blood.

The germline V and J ends were trimmed by 5 bases and 3 bases, with 14 bases remaining between them. Looked up from germline, CDR1 is SEHNR and CDR2 is FQNEAQ (reference sequence). The CDR3 sequence is 14 residues long. Using RNA transcripts as the source, TCR beta CDR3 regions were amplified. The study used the HTBI primer set for a first-round RT-PCR of the TCR CDR3. Each CDR3 protein is one row after TCRdb ran MiXCR on the multiplex PCR reads. Seen here are 540,000 or so distinct CDR3 sequences, 35% to 55% observed once, and the top ten hold roughly 20%. Researchers barred patients who had uncontrolled infection, other autoimmune disease, pregnancy or lactation. Diagnostic decisions used clinical symptoms, serum thyroxine and TRAb, thyroid ultrasound and orbital computed tomography. A note on this clonotype: The antigen remains unidentified.

The chain carries TRBV7-9 and TRBJ2-7; weak D call: TRBD1 (5 bases). This TCR was sampled from an adult woman with Graves' disease, either hyperthyroidism or ophthalmopathy (not recorded which). The sample was peripheral blood or thyroid tissue (not recorded which). CDR3 region: CASSRQGPYYEQYF. CDR3 DNA: TGTGCCAGCAGCCGGCAGGGCCCTTACTACGAGCAGTACTTC.